The 24 T cell receptor beta chains listed next were all sequenced from one sample in a study of cytomegalovirus exposure and HLA in healthy donors. TCRdb keeps only in-frame clones here, not all; method: immunoSEQ multiplex PCR. The repertoire holds some 230,000 clones, with just over 90% as singletons. The sample consisted of PBMCs. Source of these receptors: a woman aged 18 to 35 in good health and CMV-seronegative.

The J gene is TRBJ1-2, the V gene TRBV7-6, with 8 bases matching TRBD1. The V and J ends lost 5 bases and 5 bases, in that order; junction bases with no gene match: 7. In germline, CDR1 is SGHVS, CDR2 FNYEAQ. This CDR3 contains 14 residues. The CDR3 region is CASSRGTGEYGYTF. In DNA, the CDR3 is TGTGCCAGCAGCCGAGGGACAGGCGAATATGGCTACACCTTC.

The rearrangement uses TRBV5-1 and TRBJ1-2; 8 bases fit TRBD1. The CDR3 consists of 13 residues. V lost 2 bases to trimming and J lost 4 bases; unmatched junction nucleotides: 1. Germline loops: CDR1 SGHRS, CDR2 YFSETQ. The CDR3 reads CASSLDRGYGYTF. In DNA form, the CDR3 reads TGCGCCAGCAGCTTAGACAGGGGCTATGGCTACACCTTC.

The chain joins TRBV6-4 to TRBJ2-1; TRBD2 matches 7 bases. V dropped 7 bases and J dropped 0; count of bases not matched to a gene: 18. The CDR3 has 19 amino acids. The germline gives CDR1 MRHNA, CDR2 SNTAGT. The chain's CDR3 is CASTLVGGSGKSSYNEQFF. The CDR3 bases are TGTGCCAGCACGTTAGTCGGCGGGAGCGGGAAAAGCTCCTACAATGAGCAGTTCTTC.

This clone was seen many times. The chain links TRBV7-2 to TRBJ2-1; tentative D call: TRBD2 (6 bases). Trimming removed 1 base at V and 4 bases at J, with 11 bases between. The length of the CDR3 is 15 residues. Germline CDR1 SGHTA, CDR2 FQGNSA. CDR3 coding DNA: TGTGCCAGCAGCTTAGACCGGGAGCCTTACAATGAGCAGTTCTTC. This encodes CASSLDREPYNEQFF. The variable domain in full, with the rest retrieved from reference TRBV7-2 and TRBJ2-1, is GAGVSQSPSNKVTEKGKDVELRCDPISGHTALYWYRQSLGQGLEFLIYFQGNSAPDKSGLPSDRFSAERTGGSVSTLTIQRTQQEDSAVYLCASSLDREPYNEQFFGPGTRLTVL.

CDR3: CSARTGSAQYF. In nucleotides, the CDR3 is TGCAGTGCTAGGACGGGTTCCGCGCAGTATTTT. The chain joins TRBV20-1 to TRBJ2-3; D remains ambiguous. V was cut by 3 bases and J by 10 bases, with 11 bases left in between. Germline V CDR1 and CDR2: DFQATT, SNEGSKA (reference sequence). This CDR3 is 11 amino acids long.

The gene calls are TRBV6-1 and TRBJ2-7, with TRBD2 matching over 8 bases. In germline, CDR1 is MNHNS, CDR2 SASEGT. V gave up 3 bases and J gave up 2 bases; unmatched junction bases: 9. This CDR3 is built from 16 residues. Here the CDR3 DNA reads TGTGCCAGCAGTGATATTAGCGGGACCCTTCCCTACGAGCAGTACTTC. Translating gives CASSDISGTLPYEQYF.

The V call is TRBV7-9, the J call TRBJ2-2, with a tentative D call TRBD2 (6 bases). V was clipped by 10 bases and J by 4 bases, with 22 bases between them. Germline values: CDR1 SEHNR, CDR2 FQNEAQ (reference sequence). This CDR3 has 16 residues. CDR3 region: CATLQPAGTGTGELFF. DNA of the CDR3: TGTGCCACCTTACAGCCGGCGGGAACGGGCACCGGGGAGCTGTTTTTT.

With respect to this clone: Germline is not matched at one junction end, which may reflect a read error. V is TRBV19 and J is TRBJ1-1; D unclear. The CDR3 contains 12 residues. Per the germline V gene, CDR1 is LNHDA and CDR2 is SQIVND (reference sequence). The CDR3 is CASSPNEGSLIF. The CDR3 DNA reads TGTGCCAGTAGTCCAAACGAGGGTTCCCTAATCTTT.

The chain links TRBV5-1 to TRBJ2-7, with TRBD1 identical over 10 bases. This CDR3 region has 16 residues. The V gene's germline CDR1 is SGHRS and CDR2 YFSETQ. V lost 0 bases to trimming and J lost 6 bases; unmatched junction nucleotides: 9. Here the CDR3 DNA reads TGCGCCAGCAGCTTGGGCGCCGGGACAGGGGATAGCGAGCAGTACTTC. Amino acids: CASSLGAGTGDSEQYF.

The chain is built from TRBV27 and TRBJ2-7; TRBD1 matches at 9 bases. The CDR3 has 15 residues. Germline V CDR1 and CDR2: MNHEY, SMNVEV (reference sequence). J was trimmed by 4 bases and V by 3 bases; bases with no gene match: 7. CDR3 protein: CASSFMTGGSYEQYF. The DNA for the CDR3 is TGTGCCAGCAGTTTTATGACAGGGGGATCGTACGAGCAGTACTTC.

The chain combines TRBV10-1 with TRBJ2-7; a possible D gene is TRBD2 (5 bases). The CDR3 consists of 15 residues. Germline assignment: CDR1 WNHNN and CDR2 SYGVQD (reference sequence). Trimming stripped 0 bases from V and 4 bases from J, with 13 bases between. The CDR3 here is CASSESEDLTYEQYF. The CDR3 DNA sequence: TGCGCCAGCAGTGAGTCGGAGGATTTAACGTACGAGCAGTACTTC.

The V and J genes are TRBV27 and TRBJ2-3; D is uncertain. The length of the CDR3 is 14 residues. Germline lookup yields CDR1 MNHEY and CDR2 SMNVEV (reference sequence). V lost 5 bases and J 1 base, leaving 10 bases between the germline ends. The CDR3 is CASSVAYGTDTQYF. CDR3 DNA sequence: TGTGCCAGCAGTGTAGCCTACGGCACAGATACGCAGTATTTT.

The chain links TRBV30 to TRBJ2-7, with 10 bases matching TRBD2. The CDR3 consists of 12 residues. The trim removed 5 bases at V and 3 bases at J, leaving 1 base unmatched. Germline CDR1 is GTSNPN and CDR2 is SVGIG (reference sequence). The DNA of the CDR3 is TGTGCCTGGTTAGCGGGAGGCTACGAGCAGTACTTC. Translating it yields CAWLAGGYEQYF.

The gene calls are TRBV7-2 and TRBJ2-7; 10 bases agree with TRBD2. Germline V CDR1 and CDR2: SGHTA, FQGNSA. Trimming removed 1 base from V and 3 bases from J; junction bases left unmatched: 3. CDR3 length equals 15 residues. The CDR3 nucleotides are TGTGCCAGCAGCTTAGTGGCTAGCGGGAGCTACGAGCAGTACTTC. It specifies CASSLVASGSYEQYF. Drawing the rest from reference TRBV7-2 and TRBJ2-7, the complete variable domain is GAGVSQSPSNKVTEKGKDVELRCDPISGHTALYWYRQSLGQGLEFLIYFQGNSAPDKSGLPSDRFSAERTGGSVSTLTIQRTQQEDSAVYLCASSLVASGSYEQYFGPGTRLTVT.

The CDR3 DNA is TGTGCCAGCAGCGTAGTAAGCGGGAGCAACACCGGGGAGCTGTTTTTT. As protein: CASSVVSGSNTGELFF. The rearrangement uses TRBV9 and TRBJ2-2; 8 bases map to TRBD2. With 0 bases clipped from V and 2 bases from J, the junction kept 3 bases outside the gene matches. The germline gives CDR1 SGDLS, CDR2 YYNGEE. The CDR3 extends over 16 amino acids.

The rearrangement joins TRBV27 to TRBJ1-2, with D perhaps matching TRBD1 (6 bases). The CDR3 loop spans 17 amino acids. Deletions cut 3 bases from V and 3 bases from J, with 20 bases between. The germline CDR1 and CDR2 sequences are MNHEY and SMNVEV (reference sequence). Written as DNA, the CDR3 is TGTGCCAGCAGTTTCTACTACCCCCCGCGGGGGCACTATGGCTACACCTTC. This encodes CASSFYYPPRGHYGYTF.

The rearrangement uses TRBV11-2 and TRBJ2-1; tentative D call: TRBD2 (6 bases). This CDR3 contains 19 residues. The germline gives CDR1 SGHAT, CDR2 FQNNGV. V was clipped by 0 bases and J by 1 base, with 19 bases between them. CDR3 bases: TGTGCCAGCAGCTTAGATCTAGCGAACAGTCACTTTTCCTACAATGAGCAGTTCTTC. It translates to CASSLDLANSHFSYNEQFF.

The gene calls are TRBV5-1 and TRBJ1-1, with D hard to call. This CDR3 region has 15 residues. The V end lost 4 bases, the J end lost 0 bases, and 13 bases lay between the germline ends. Germline values: CDR1 SGHRS, CDR2 YFSETQ. For the CDR3, the DNA is TGCGCCAGCAGCCTTAACACCTTTATGAACACTGAAGCTTTCTTT. Translation gives CASSLNTFMNTEAFF. Complete variable domain (other parts from reference TRBV5-1 and TRBJ1-1): KAGVTQTPRYLIKTRGQQVTLSCSPISGHRSVSWYQQTPGQGLQFLFEYFSETQRNKGNFPGRFSGRQFSNSRSEMNVSTLELGDSALYLCASSLNTFMNTEAFFGQGTRLTVV.

The chain has TRBV5-1 and TRBJ2-5; a possible D gene is TRBD2 (5 bases). The CDR3 extends over 15 amino acids. Germline lookup yields CDR1 SGHRS and CDR2 YFSETQ. Trimming cost V 4 bases and J 1 base, with 14 bases left between them. The CDR3 DNA reads as TGCGCCAGCAGCCCAGGACCGGGATCCCAAGAGACCCAGTACTTC. Its translation: CASSPGPGSQETQYF. Complete variable domain (other parts from reference TRBV5-1 and TRBJ2-5): KAGVTQTPRYLIKTRGQQVTLSCSPISGHRSVSWYQQTPGQGLQFLFEYFSETQRNKGNFPGRFSGRQFSNSRSEMNVSTLELGDSALYLCASSPGPGSQETQYFGPGTRLLVL.

This rearrangement joins TRBV12-5 to TRBJ2-7, with a possible D match to TRBD2 (6 bases). Germline V gene lookup returns CDR1 LGHNT and CDR2 FRNRAP. This CDR3 is built from 14 residues. The germline V and J ends were trimmed by 6 bases and 4 bases, with 16 bases remaining between them. The CDR3 region has the DNA TGTGCTAGTGGGCAAACGGGACTTCCTTACGAGCAGTACTTC. Encoded protein: CASGQTGLPYEQYF.

This chain uses TRBV28 with TRBJ1-1; 7 nucleotides agree with TRBD1. Germline-derived CDR1 and CDR2 are MDHEN and SYDVKM. V shed 6 bases, J shed 6 bases, and the junction held 10 bases outside the gene matches. This CDR3 has 14 amino acids. The CDR3 here is CASRVETGSPEAFF. Written as DNA, the CDR3 is TGTGCCAGCAGGGTTGAGACAGGGTCGCCTGAAGCTTTCTTT.

The chain recombines TRBV5-8 with TRBJ2-7, with 9 positions matching TRBD2. CDR1 is SGHTS and CDR2 is YDEGEE in the germline V gene. The CDR3 has 15 amino acids. V lost 0 bases, J lost 7 bases, and 8 bases stayed unmatched. The CDR3 spells CASSLGAGGPREQYF. The CDR3 nucleotides are TGTGCCAGCAGCTTGGGTGCGGGAGGGCCGAGGGAGCAGTACTTC.

Written as DNA, the CDR3 is TGCAGCGTTGAGACAGGGGCTCGCACAGATACGCAGTATTTT. This gives the protein CSVETGARTDTQYF. This chain links TRBV29-1 with TRBJ2-3; 8 nucleotides match TRBD1. Trimming at V came to 3 bases and at J to 1 base, leaving 3 bases not matched to a gene. The CDR3 sequence is 14 residues long. Germline values: CDR1 SQVTM, CDR2 ANQGSEA.

The rearrangement joins TRBV5-1 to TRBJ1-4, with D possibly being TRBD1 (5 bases). Trimming shortened V by 4 bases and J by 4 bases, and 14 bases separated the two germline ends. Germline V CDR1 and CDR2: SGHRS, YFSETQ. The CDR3 is made up of 15 amino acids. The CDR3 reads CASSPGGASNEKLFF. CDR3 bases: TGCGCCAGCAGCCCCGGTGGGGCGAGTAATGAAAAACTGTTTTTT.